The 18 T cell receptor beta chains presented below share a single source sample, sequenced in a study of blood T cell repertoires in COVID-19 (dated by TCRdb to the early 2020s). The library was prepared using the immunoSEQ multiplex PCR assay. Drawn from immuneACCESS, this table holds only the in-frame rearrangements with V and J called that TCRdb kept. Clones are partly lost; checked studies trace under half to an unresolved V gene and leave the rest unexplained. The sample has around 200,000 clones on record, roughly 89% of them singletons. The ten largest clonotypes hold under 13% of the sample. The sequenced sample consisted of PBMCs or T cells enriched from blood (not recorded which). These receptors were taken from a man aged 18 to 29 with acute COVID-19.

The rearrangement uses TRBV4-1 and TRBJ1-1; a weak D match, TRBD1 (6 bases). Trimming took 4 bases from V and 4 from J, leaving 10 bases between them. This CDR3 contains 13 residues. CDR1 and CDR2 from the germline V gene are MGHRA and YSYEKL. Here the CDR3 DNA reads TGCGCCAGCAGCCCCCTAGGGGGCACTGAAGCTTTCTTT. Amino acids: CASSPLGGTEAFF.

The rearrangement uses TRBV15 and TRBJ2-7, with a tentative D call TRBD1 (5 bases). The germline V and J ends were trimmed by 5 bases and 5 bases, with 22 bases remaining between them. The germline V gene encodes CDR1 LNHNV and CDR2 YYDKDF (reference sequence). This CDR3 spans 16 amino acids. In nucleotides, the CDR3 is TGTGCCACCAGCGACCAGGGTACCGTTAAAAAGGACGAGCAGTACTTC. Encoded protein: CATSDQGTVKKDEQYF.

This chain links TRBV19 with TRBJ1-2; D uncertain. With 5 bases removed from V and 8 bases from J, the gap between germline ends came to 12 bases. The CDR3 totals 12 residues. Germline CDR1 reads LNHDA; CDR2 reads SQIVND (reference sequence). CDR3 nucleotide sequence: TGTGCCAGTAGTCTCGGGGTTATCGGCTACACCTTC. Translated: CASSLGVIGYTF.

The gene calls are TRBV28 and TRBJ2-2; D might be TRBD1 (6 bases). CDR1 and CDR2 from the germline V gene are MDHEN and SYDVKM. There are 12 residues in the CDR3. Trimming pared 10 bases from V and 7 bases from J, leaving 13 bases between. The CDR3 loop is CATQTGGGELFF. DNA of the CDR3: TGTGCCACCCAGACAGGCGGCGGGGAGCTGTTTTTT.

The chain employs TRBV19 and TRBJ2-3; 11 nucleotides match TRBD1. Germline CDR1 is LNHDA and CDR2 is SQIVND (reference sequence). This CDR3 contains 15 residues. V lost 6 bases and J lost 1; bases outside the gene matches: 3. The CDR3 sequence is CASSPGQGGTDTQYF. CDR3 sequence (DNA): TGTGCCAGTAGCCCGGGACAGGGGGGCACAGATACGCAGTATTTT. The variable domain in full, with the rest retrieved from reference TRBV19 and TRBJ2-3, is DGGITQSPKYLFRKEGQNVTLSCEQNLNHDAMYWYRQDPGQGLRLIYYSQIVNDFQKGDIAEGYSVSREKKESFPLTVTSAQKNPTAFYLCASSPGQGGTDTQYFGPGTRLTVL.

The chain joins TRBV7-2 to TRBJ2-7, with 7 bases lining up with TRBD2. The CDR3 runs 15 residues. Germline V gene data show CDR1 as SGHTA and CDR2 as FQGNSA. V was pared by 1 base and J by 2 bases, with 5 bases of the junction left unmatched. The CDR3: CASSLGGGGAYEQYF. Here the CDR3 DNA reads TGTGCCAGCAGCTTAGGTGGCGGGGGTGCCTACGAGCAGTACTTC.

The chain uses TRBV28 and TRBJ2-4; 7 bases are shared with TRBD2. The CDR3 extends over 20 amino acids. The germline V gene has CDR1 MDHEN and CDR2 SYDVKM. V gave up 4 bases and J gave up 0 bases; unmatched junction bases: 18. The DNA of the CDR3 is TGTGCCAGCAGTTATTCCTTGGGGGGGAGAACACTACTAGCCAAAAACATTCAGTACTTC. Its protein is CASSYSLGGRTLLAKNIQYF.

This chain's CDR3 is CASGPTGMTYEQYF. DNA of the CDR3: TGTGCCAGCGGACCGACAGGGATGACCTACGAGCAGTACTTC. V is TRBV6-5 and J is TRBJ2-7; 7 bases map to TRBD1. Germline CDR1 is MNHEY and CDR2 is SVGAGI. CDR3 length: 14 amino acids. With V trimmed by 8 bases and J by 2 bases, 9 bases remained unmatched.

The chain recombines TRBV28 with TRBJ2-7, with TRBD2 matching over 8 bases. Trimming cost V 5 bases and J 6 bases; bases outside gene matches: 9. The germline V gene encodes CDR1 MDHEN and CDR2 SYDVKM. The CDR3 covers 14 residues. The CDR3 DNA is TGTGCCAGCAGTACTCCAGCGGGAGCCAGCGAGCAGTACTTC. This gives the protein CASSTPAGASEQYF.

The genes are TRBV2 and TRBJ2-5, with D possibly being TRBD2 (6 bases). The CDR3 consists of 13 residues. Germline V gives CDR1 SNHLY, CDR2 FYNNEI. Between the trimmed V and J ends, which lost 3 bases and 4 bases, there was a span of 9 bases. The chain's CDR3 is CASSEDYSETQYF. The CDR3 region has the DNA TGTGCCAGCAGTGAGGACTACTCAGAGACCCAGTACTTC.

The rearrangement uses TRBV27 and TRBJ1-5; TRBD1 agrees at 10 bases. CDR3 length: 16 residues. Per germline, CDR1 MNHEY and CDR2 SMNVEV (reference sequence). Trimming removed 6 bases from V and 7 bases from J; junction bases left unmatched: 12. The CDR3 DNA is TGTGCCAGCAGAAGGACAGGGGGGTACCATATACAGCCCCAGCATTTT. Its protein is CASRRTGGYHIQPQHF.

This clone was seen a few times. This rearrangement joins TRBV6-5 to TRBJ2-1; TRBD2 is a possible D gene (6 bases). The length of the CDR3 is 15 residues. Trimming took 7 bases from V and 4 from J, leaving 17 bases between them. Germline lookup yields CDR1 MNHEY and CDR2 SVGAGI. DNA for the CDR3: TGTGCCAGCACCTCCGGGACTGGAGAATACAATGAGCAGTTCTTC. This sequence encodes CASTSGTGEYNEQFF.

The chain's CDR3 is CASSDGVASGRVGYYNEQFF. The DNA for the CDR3 is TGTGCCAGCAGCGACGGGGTGGCTAGCGGGAGGGTAGGCTACTACAATGAGCAGTTCTTC. The V call is TRBV27, the J call TRBJ2-1; TRBD2 aligns across 12 bases. From germline, CDR1 is MNHEY and CDR2 SMNVEV (reference sequence). Unmatched junction bases numbered 18, after V lost 6 bases and J lost 3 bases. The CDR3 totals 20 residues.

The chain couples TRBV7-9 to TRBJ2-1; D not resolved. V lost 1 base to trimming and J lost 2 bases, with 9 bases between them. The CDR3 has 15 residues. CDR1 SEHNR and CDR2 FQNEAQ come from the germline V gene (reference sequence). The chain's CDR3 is CASSLGPPAYNEQFF. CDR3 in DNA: TGTGCCAGCAGCTTAGGGCCGCCCGCCTACAATGAGCAGTTCTTC.

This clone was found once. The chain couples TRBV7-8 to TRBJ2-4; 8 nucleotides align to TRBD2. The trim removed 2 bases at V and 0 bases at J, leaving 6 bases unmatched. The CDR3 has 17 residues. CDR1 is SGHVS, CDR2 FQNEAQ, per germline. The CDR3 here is CASSLRPAGEAKNIQYF. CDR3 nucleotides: TGTGCCAGCAGCTTACGGCCAGCGGGAGAAGCCAAAAACATTCAGTACTTC.

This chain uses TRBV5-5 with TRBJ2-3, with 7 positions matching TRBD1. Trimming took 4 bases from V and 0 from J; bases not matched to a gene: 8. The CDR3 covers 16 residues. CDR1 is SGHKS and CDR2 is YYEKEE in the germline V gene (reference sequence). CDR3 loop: CASSPTGTASTDTQYF. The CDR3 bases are TGTGCCAGCAGCCCTACCGGGACAGCTAGCACAGATACGCAGTATTTT.

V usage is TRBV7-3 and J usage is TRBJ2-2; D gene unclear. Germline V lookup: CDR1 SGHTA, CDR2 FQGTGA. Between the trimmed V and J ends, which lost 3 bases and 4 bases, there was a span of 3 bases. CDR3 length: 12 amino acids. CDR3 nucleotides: TGTGCCAGCAGCTTCGGCACCGGGGAGCTGTTTTTT. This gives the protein CASSFGTGELFF.

CDR3 sequence: CASSTSPGQSYEQYF. The CDR3 coding sequence is TGTGCCAGTAGTACGTCTCCCGGACAGAGCTACGAGCAGTACTTC. V is TRBV19 and J is TRBJ2-7; tentatively, D is TRBD1 (6 bases). Germline V gene sequence: CDR1 LNHDA, CDR2 SQIVND (reference sequence). Trimming cost V 4 bases and J 3 bases, with 16 bases left between them. This CDR3 comprises 15 residues.